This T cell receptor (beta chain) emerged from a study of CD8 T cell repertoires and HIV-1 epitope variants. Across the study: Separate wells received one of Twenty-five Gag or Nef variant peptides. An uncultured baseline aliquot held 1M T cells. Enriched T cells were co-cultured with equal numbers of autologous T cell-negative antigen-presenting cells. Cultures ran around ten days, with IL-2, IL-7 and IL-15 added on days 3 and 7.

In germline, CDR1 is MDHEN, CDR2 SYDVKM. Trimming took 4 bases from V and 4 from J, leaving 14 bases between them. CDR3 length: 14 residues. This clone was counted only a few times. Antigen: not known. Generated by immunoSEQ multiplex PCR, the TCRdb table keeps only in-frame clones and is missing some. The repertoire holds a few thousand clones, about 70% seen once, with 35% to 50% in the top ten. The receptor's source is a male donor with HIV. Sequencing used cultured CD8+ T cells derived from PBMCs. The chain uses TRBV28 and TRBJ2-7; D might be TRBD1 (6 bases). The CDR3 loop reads CASSSTDRFYEQYF. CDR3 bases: TGTGCCAGCAGTTCCACCGACAGGTTTTACGAGCAGTACTTC.